These 8 T cell receptor beta chains share one sample of origin, sequenced in a study of blood T cell repertoires in COVID-19. The protocol was immunoSEQ multiplex PCR, while the TCRdb copy is restricted to in-frame clones and leaves out a portion. The table has 140,000 or so clones, about 80% seen once. Input material: PBMCs or T cells enriched from blood (not recorded which). Every receptor here comes from a man aged 45-65 years who had recovered from COVID-19.

This clone was seen a handful of times. This chain connects TRBV7-9 to TRBJ1-2; D is perhaps TRBD1 (5 bases). The CDR3 consists of 14 residues. Germline assignment: CDR1 SEHNR and CDR2 FQNEAQ (reference sequence). Between the trimmed V and J ends, which lost 7 bases and 4 bases, there was a span of 16 bases. This CDR3 is CASNKKGVPYGYTF. CDR3 nucleotides: TGTGCCAGCAACAAAAAAGGGGTCCCCTATGGCTACACCTTC.

With regard to this clone: An end of the junction does not agree with germline; a read error may underlie this. The chain is built from TRBV7-7 and TRBJ1-1; 8 nucleotides align to TRBD1. The CDR3 spans 15 residues. Germline CDR1 reads SSHAT; CDR2 reads FNYEAQ (reference sequence). The chain's CDR3 is CASSLVRGPNTEAFF. CDR3 DNA: TGTGCTAGCAGCTTAGTCAGGGGGCCGAACACTGAAGCTTTCTTT.

The chain carries TRBV18 and TRBJ2-7; TRBD1 agrees at 8 bases. CDR1 KGHSH and CDR2 LQKENI come from the germline V gene. The CDR3 is made up of 14 amino acids. With V trimmed by 5 bases and J by 7 bases, 10 bases remained unmatched. The CDR3 here is CASSAGTGLSEQYF. Here the CDR3 DNA reads TGTGCCAGCTCAGCCGGGACAGGCCTCAGTGAGCAGTACTTC.

This clone has just a few counts. The V and J genes are TRBV18 and TRBJ2-3; 9 positions match TRBD1. The CDR3 extends over 14 amino acids. J gave up 4 bases and V 6 bases, and 5 bases lay outside the gene matches. Germline V CDR1 and CDR2: KGHSH, LQKENI. Here the CDR3 DNA reads TGTGCCAGCTCGCTCGACAGGGGGTCAGATACGCAGTATTTT. As protein: CASSLDRGSDTQYF.

This chain uses TRBV7-8 with TRBJ1-2, with D tentatively TRBD1 (6 bases). Per germline, CDR1 SGHVS and CDR2 FQNEAQ. This CDR3 contains 14 residues. V was pared by 4 bases and J by 4 bases, with 13 bases between. The CDR3 nucleotides are TGTGCCAGCAGCTCAAAACAGGGTATCTATGGCTACACCTTC. Translation: CASSSKQGIYGYTF.

The rearrangement uses TRBV7-8 and TRBJ2-3, with 11 bases fitting TRBD2. Germline CDR1 reads SGHVS; CDR2 reads FQNEAQ. The CDR3 totals 16 residues. V lost 5 bases and J lost 1; bases outside the gene matches: 5. The chain's CDR3 is CASSELSGGGTDTQYF. The CDR3 nucleotides are TGTGCCAGCAGCGAACTTAGCGGGGGGGGCACAGATACGCAGTATTTT.

The V gene is TRBV28, the J gene TRBJ1-1, with D perhaps matching TRBD1 (5 bases). Trimming left V 3 bases short and J 7 bases short, with 9 bases between. The germline V gene has CDR1 MDHEN and CDR2 SYDVKM. There are 12 residues in the CDR3. The CDR3 region is CASSLQGVEAFF. The CDR3 DNA follows: TGTGCCAGCAGTTTGCAGGGCGTTGAAGCTTTCTTT.

V is TRBV24-1 and J is TRBJ2-7; no clear D. Germline CDR1 reads KGHDR; CDR2 reads SFDVKD. V was cut by 3 bases and J by 0 bases, with 5 bases left in between. The length of the CDR3 is 13 residues. CDR3 nucleotide sequence: TGTGCCACCAGTGATGGCCCCTCCTACGAGCAGTACTTC. Translated: CATSDGPSYEQYF.